Listed below are T cell receptor beta chains from one sample, sequenced in a study of T cell responses to AZD1222 COVID-19 vaccine. Here immunoSEQ multiplex PCR was the method, and the copy in TCRdb shows in-frame clones only, minus some. The sample includes roughly 110,000 clones, around 87% of them seen just once. The specimen was peripheral blood, collected on day 0 of AZD1222 vaccination. The source is an adult in good health. Both conserved end residues are part of each CDR3. The D gene is left open where the match is weak.

D gene	V gene	CDR3 length	J gene	CDR3 DNA	CDR3 protein
NA	TRBV6-5	14	TRBJ2-1	TGTGCCAGCAGTTACTCGAGGGTCTACAATGAGCAGTTCTTC	CASSYSRVYNEQFF
NA	TRBV5-1	16	TRBJ2-1	TGCGCCAGCAGCTTTGCAGGGAGCGCCTCCTACAATGAGCAGTTCTTC	CASSFAGSASYNEQFF
NA	TRBV4-3	15	TRBJ2-3	TGCGCCAGCAGCCCCAGGGAACTTTTCACAGATACGCAGTATTTT	CASSPRELFTDTQYF
TRBD2	TRBV14	18	TRBJ2-4	TGTGCCAGCAGCCAAGACCGGGCGGGAGGGCCGTCCAAAAACATTCAGTACTTC	CASSQDRAGGPSKNIQYF
NA	TRBV6-5	13	TRBJ1-2	TGTGCCAGCATGTCGCGGAAAAACTATGGCTACACCTTC	CASMSRKNYGYTF
NA	TRBV9	14	TRBJ2-1	TGTGCCAGCAGCGTAGTACAGGGATATGGTGAGCAGTTCTTC	CASSVVQGYGEQFF
TRBD1	TRBV3-1/TRBV3-2	15	TRBJ2-1	TGTGCCAGCAGCCCCCGGGACAGGGAATACAATGAGCAGTTCTTC	CASSPRDREYNEQFF
NA	TRBV10-1	13	TRBJ1-5	TGCGCCGCAACACAGGGAGACAATCAGCCCCAGCATTTT	CAATQGDNQPQHF
TRBD1	TRBV5-4	16	TRBJ1-6	TGTGCCAGCAGCTTCTGGGACAGGGTGCGGGATTCACCCCTCCACTTT	CASSFWDRVRDSPLHF
NA	TRBV5-5	16	TRBJ2-7	TGTGCCAGCAGCCCAGACCCGGGACGGCTGTCCTACGAGCAGTACTTC	CASSPDPGRLSYEQYF
NA	TRBV27	15	TRBJ1-5	TGTGCCAGCAGCAAAAACTATGGGGGAGATCAGCCCCAGCATTTT	CASSKNYGGDQPQHF
NA	TRBV5-8	14	TRBJ2-3	TGTGCCAGCGCCCCAGGACGGAGCACAGATACGCAGTATTTT	CASAPGRSTDTQYF
TRBD2	TRBV10-3	20	TRBJ2-1	TGTGCCATCTCGGGACCGGGACTAGCGGGAGGGCCTAGCTTCTACAATGAGCAGTTCTTC	CAISGPGLAGGPSFYNEQFF
NA	TRBV29-1	12	TRBJ1-2	TGCAGCACCCCTGAGGGCCACTATGGCTACACCTTC	CSTPEGHYGYTF
NA	TRBV20-1	11	TRBJ2-5	TGCAGTGCTAGCCTCGAAGAGACCCAGTACTTC	CSASLEETQYF
TRBD2	TRBV9	17	TRBJ2-7	TGTGCCAGCAGCCCACCATTTACTAGCGGGAGAGCCTACGAGCAGTACTTC	CASSPPFTSGRAYEQYF